This T cell receptor (beta chain) was captured by sequencing in a study of blood T cell repertoires in COVID-19. This clone occurred a few times. The authors' processing: Amplification of reference gene primers provided the estimated nucleated cell counts. Produced via immunoSEQ multiplex PCR; TCRdb's table is partial and in-frame only. From that table come the V and J calls and clone size; the DNA was used to work out D and trimming. This sample has just over 65,000 clones, with 85% to 90% found just once. The CDR3 is 15 residues long. Germline values: CDR1 SGHRS, CDR2 YFSETQ. V shed 2 bases, J shed 4 bases, and the junction held 9 bases outside the gene matches.

The V and J genes are TRBV5-1 and TRBJ2-7, with TRBD1 matching over 7 bases. The receptor comes from a man in his sixties with acute or convalescent COVID-19. Material: peripheral blood. CDR3 coding DNA: TGCGCCAGCAGCTTAAATCAGGGGGTCAATTACGAGCAGTACTTC. It specifies CASSLNQGVNYEQYF.